The T cell receptor (beta chain) under discussion was sequenced for a study of beta chain features in type 1 diabetes. The sample holds one count of this clone. As yet, its antigen is unknown. Sequencing targeted expressed TCRB transcripts, as all isolated RNA had been reverse transcribed. Only in-frame clones appear in the TCRdb table, and some are missing; sequencing was by immunoSEQ multiplex PCR. The sample has around 650,000 clones; around an eighth are singletons. Whole-study findings and limits: PCR could preferentially amplify shorter templates, alike in patients and controls. Healthy donors had naive, central memory and Treg TCRB repertoires that appeared less similar than those seen among patients. Moderately but significantly shorter TCRB CDR3s were found in Type 1 diabetes patients in all four CD4+ subsets.

With 6 bases removed from V and 3 bases from J, the gap between germline ends came to 21 bases. The CDR3 extends over 17 amino acids. Germline values: CDR1 MNHEY, CDR2 SMNVEV (reference sequence). V usage is TRBV27 and J usage is TRBJ2-1; possibly TRBD2 for D (5 bases). The sequence derives from a man aged 25 to 40 with type 1 diabetes. The sequenced sample consisted of naive CD4+ T cells from blood. The CDR3: CASRITALGVGYNEQFF. The CDR3, as DNA: TGTGCCAGCAGAATTACCGCACTAGGTGTAGGCTACAATGAGCAGTTCTTC.